This TCR beta chain is drawn from a study of shared clonotypes between healthy human individuals. Study results and caveats: Larger richness was generally estimated for naive than memory subsets.

Every donor was a Caucasian adult from Nashville, Tennessee. In the authors' workflow: Filtering differed, since immunoSEQ gave only junction sequences and no quality scores. Profiling relied on immunoSEQ multiplex PCR, and the TCRdb table lists in-frame clones only, not all of them. V and J calls and clone size come straight from that table; D and trimming were deduced from the DNA. The sample carries over a million clones, about 75% recorded once. The V gene lost 4 bases and the J gene lost 3 bases, with 4 bases spanning the gap. The germline V gene encodes CDR1 MNHNS and CDR2 SASEGT. The CDR3 is 11 amino acids. A word on this clone: The antigen is unknown. The same CDR3 arises from other DNA sequences in this sample as well.

This TCR was recovered from a man between 18 and 29 years old in good health. The sequencing sample was made of memory CD4+ T cells sorted from blood. Sample subset: CD45RA-negative fraction. V gene TRBV6-1 combines with J gene TRBJ2-7; D gene uncertain. CDR3 bases: TGTGCCAGCAGTGGGGGCTACGAGCAGTACTTC. Its protein is CASSGGYEQYF.